This T cell receptor beta chain was captured in a study of shared clonotypes between healthy human individuals. Study results and caveats: Naive subsets, compared against memory subsets, generally had larger estimated richness values.

Template for every sorted-subset replicate PCR totaled approximately 0.2 ug DNA, tens of thousands of T cell genomes. This table comes from immunoSEQ multiplex PCR, and its TCRdb copy is limited to in-frame clones, with some not included. The table records about 1.1 million clones, about 72% of them present only once. Worth noting for this clone: Antigen unknown.

CDR3 size: 15 residues. The V gene lost 1 base and the J gene lost 2 bases, with 14 bases spanning the gap. CDR1 SQVTM and CDR2 ANQGSEA come from the germline V gene. The study enrolled healthy HIV-negative adults without recent acute infections or vaccinations as donors. CD4+ cell separation produced CD45RA+ naive and CD45RA-negative memory subsets. The chain carries TRBV29-1 and TRBJ1-2; D unresolved. The source of this sequence is a man aged 18 to 29 in good health. Some clones in this sample may be carry-over from other donors' samples. Sequencing was done on a sample of memory CD4+ T cells from PBMCs. This sample's subset: CD45RA-negative fraction. CDR3 in amino acids: CSVEAVVGLNYGYTF. The CDR3 DNA follows: TGCAGCGTTGAAGCGGTCGTAGGACTCAACTATGGCTACACCTTC. Using reference TRBV29-1 and TRBJ1-2 for the parts outside the CDR3, the full variable domain is SAVISQKPSRDICQRGTSLTIQCQVDSQVTMMFWYRQQPGQSLTLIATANQGSEATYESGFVIDKFPISRPNLTFSTLTVSNMSPEDSSIYLCSVEAVVGLNYGYTFGSGTRLTVV.